This TCR beta chain appears in the sequencing data of a study of T cells after yellow fever vaccination. Study as a whole: SMART-Seq v4 Ultra Low Input prepared libraries from low-cell fractions.

About this clonotype: What it binds is unknown.

TCRdb reprocessed the 5' RACE reads with MiXCR, giving one entry per CDR3 protein. The table includes about 340,000 distinct CDR3 sequences, approximately 4.2% detected once. V dropped 1 base and J dropped 6; count of bases not matched to a gene: 4. The CDR3 extends over 15 amino acids. General study findings and limits: There was a small share of clonotypes that showed up in both the CD4 and CD8 compartments. Subsequent to the booster, the majority of primary-vaccination clones reappeared (around 96% CD4, about 90% CD8).

The sequences come from PBMCs, collected 5 days after the yellow fever booster vaccination. This receptor was identified in a man younger than 35 who received the YFV17D yellow fever vaccine. The rearrangement uses TRBV12-3 or TRBV12-4 and TRBJ1-5, with 9 bases matching TRBD1. The CDR3 sequence: CASSLVGTGPQPQHF. The CDR3 DNA sequence: TGTGCCAGCAGTTTAGTCGGGACAGGGCCTCAGCCCCAGCATTTT.